Described below is a single T cell receptor beta chain sequence and its context. This sample was taken from a study of blood T cell repertoires in COVID-19. Whole-study context: Specimens from acute and convalescent COVID-19 originated in the United States, Italy and Spain.

Germline V gives CDR1 SGHRS, CDR2 YFSETQ. This CDR3 region has 13 residues. The ends were cut back, 7 bases at V and 1 base at J, with 11 bases in the middle. Here immunoSEQ multiplex PCR was the method, and the copy in TCRdb shows in-frame clones only, minus some. The sample has approximately 220,000 clones, around 90% seen once. The study recruited people aged about 18 to 95 years across some 23 US areas. The receptor was derived from a man aged 25 to 40 who had been exposed to COVID-19. Sequencing input: PBMCs or T cells enriched from blood (not recorded which). The V gene is TRBV5-1, the J gene TRBJ1-1; D call uncertain. CDR3 coding DNA: TGCGCCAGCGGAGATACTCAGAACACTGAAGCTTTCTTT. This sequence encodes CASGDTQNTEAFF.